The 16 T cell receptor beta chains below all came from one sample that was sequenced in a study of beta chain features in type 1 diabetes. The entirety of the isolated RNA underwent reverse transcription, so expressed TCRB transcripts were sequenced. Measured with immunoSEQ multiplex PCR; TCRdb has only the in-frame clones, and not every one. The profile covers 130,000 to 150,000 clones, with about 50% appearing a single time and 0.4% to 0.5% taken by the ten largest. The sequenced sample was Tregs from blood. These receptors were obtained from a man younger than 30 in good health.

This chain joins TRBV5-6 and TRBJ2-4, with 12 positions matching TRBD1. The CDR3 contains 17 residues. With V trimmed by 4 bases and J by 7 bases, 12 bases remained unmatched. CDR1 and CDR2 from the germline V gene are SGHDT and YYEEEE. CDR3 residues: CASSLYYRDRGQNIQYF. CDR3 nucleotide sequence: TGTGCCAGCAGCCTTTACTACCGGGACAGGGGGCAGAACATTCAGTACTTC.

This clone turned up a few times. This chain connects TRBV7-9 to TRBJ2-4, with TRBD2 matching 14 bases. This CDR3 is 19 amino acids long. Germline V CDR1 and CDR2: SEHNR, FQNEAQ (reference sequence). V trimming: 4 bases; J trimming: 6 bases; junction bases outside the gene matches: 14. CDR3 sequence: CASSSFRLAGGPLGNIQYF. The CDR3 bases are TGTGCCAGCAGCTCATTCCGACTAGCGGGAGGGCCGCTCGGAAACATTCAGTACTTC.

The chain has TRBV5-4 and TRBJ1-1; TRBD1 agrees at 10 bases. The CDR3 consists of 15 residues. Germline lookup yields CDR1 SGHNT and CDR2 YYREEE (reference sequence). Trimming at V came to 4 bases and at J to 6 bases, leaving 9 bases not matched to a gene. CDR3: CASSAYDRGLAEAFF. In nucleotides, the CDR3 is TGTGCCAGCAGCGCGTACGACAGGGGGCTTGCTGAAGCTTTCTTT.

In its sample, this clone was seen a few times. The chain links TRBV18 to TRBJ2-1; tentative D call: TRBD2 (5 bases). The CDR3 totals 13 residues. V was trimmed by 4 bases and J by 7 bases, leaving 11 bases between them. From germline, CDR1 is KGHSH and CDR2 LQKENI. CDR3 bases: TGTGCCAGCTCACACATGGGAGTAAATGAGCAGTTCTTC. This translates into CASSHMGVNEQFF.

The chain joins TRBV25-1 to TRBJ1-2; D may be TRBD1 (6 bases). The CDR3 length is 14 residues. V was shortened by 4 bases and J by 5 bases, with 14 bases between the two germline ends. Germline V CDR1 and CDR2: MGHDK, SYGVNS. CDR3 bases: TGTGCCAGCAGTGGGCTACAGGGCACTTATGGCTACACCTTC. This sequence encodes CASSGLQGTYGYTF.

This clone showed up just a few times. The gene calls are TRBV11-1 and TRBJ1-4, with 7 bases lining up with TRBD1. V gave up 11 bases and J gave up 7 bases; unmatched junction bases: 10. This CDR3 contains 13 residues. Germline CDR1 SGHAT, CDR2 FQDESV (reference sequence). The CDR3 reads CAVQLQGSEKLFF. As DNA, the CDR3 is TGTGCCGTTCAACTACAGGGGAGTGAAAAACTGTTTTTT.

This clone was found a few times. This chain links TRBV18 with TRBJ2-7; TRBD1 agrees at 10 bases. Germline lookup yields CDR1 KGHSH and CDR2 LQKENI. The CDR3 loop spans 15 amino acids. V lost 0 bases to trimming and J lost 7 bases; unmatched junction nucleotides: 6. CDR3 in amino acids: CASSPPGTGVMEQYF. For the CDR3, the DNA is TGTGCCAGCTCACCACCGGGGACAGGGGTTATGGAGCAGTACTTC.

The V gene is TRBV5-1, the J gene TRBJ1-2, with a tentative D call TRBD1 (6 bases). The CDR3 totals 13 residues. The V gene lost 2 bases and the J gene lost 2 bases, with 7 bases spanning the gap. The germline gives CDR1 SGHRS, CDR2 YFSETQ. This CDR3 reads CASSFRGNYGYTF. CDR3 nucleotide sequence: TGCGCCAGCAGCTTCAGGGGAAACTATGGCTACACCTTC.

The chain couples TRBV6-6 to TRBJ1-2; D is uncertain. CDR1 and CDR2 from the germline V gene are MNHNY and SVGAGI (reference sequence). V was shortened by 2 bases and J by 2 bases, with 6 bases between the two germline ends. The CDR3 spans 13 residues. The CDR3 here is CASSYAGNYGYTF. For the CDR3, the DNA is TGTGCCAGCAGTTACGCCGGGAACTATGGCTACACCTTC.

This clone was detected only a few times. V usage is TRBV7-9 and J usage is TRBJ1-2; TRBD1 matches 10 bases. Trimming removed 5 bases from V and 6 bases from J; junction bases left unmatched: 9. Germline V gene lookup returns CDR1 SEHNR and CDR2 FQNEAQ (reference sequence). This CDR3 has 15 residues. The CDR3 DNA is TGTGCCAGCAGCCAGAAGACAGGGGGCTGGGATGGCTACACCTTC. Translation: CASSQKTGGWDGYTF. Using reference TRBV7-9 and TRBJ1-2 for the parts outside the CDR3, the full variable domain is DTGVSQNPRHKITKRGQNVTFRCDPISEHNRLYWYRQTLGQGPEFLTYFQNEAQLEKSRLLSDRFSAERPKGSFSTLEIQRTEQGDSAMYLCASSQKTGGWDGYTFGSGTRLTVV.

The chain recombines TRBV18 with TRBJ2-7; D possibly corresponds to TRBD2 (6 bases). V was shortened by 6 bases and J by 5 bases, with 14 bases between the two germline ends. Per the germline V gene, CDR1 is KGHSH and CDR2 is LQKENI. This CDR3 contains 13 residues. CDR3 in DNA: TGTGCCAGCTCCCCCCGGGGGATCCACGAGCAGTACTTC. This gives the protein CASSPRGIHEQYF.

This clone was counted only a few times. The chain couples TRBV28 to TRBJ2-1; D perhaps matches TRBD2 (6 bases). Germline values: CDR1 MDHEN, CDR2 SYDVKM. This CDR3 region has 13 residues. V shed 6 bases and J shed 9 bases, with 15 bases lying between them. For the CDR3, the DNA is TGTGCCAGCAGGCCAACTAGCAAGGGTGAGCAGTTCTTC. It codes for CASRPTSKGEQFF. Full variable domain (outside the CDR3, taken from reference TRBV28 and TRBJ2-1): DVKVTQSSRYLVKRTGEKVFLECVQDMDHENMFWYRQDPGLGLRLIYFSYDVKMKEKGDIPEGYSVSREKKERFSLILESASTNQTSMYLCASRPTSKGEQFFGPGTRLTVL.

The sample holds a few counts of this clone. The chain carries TRBV9 and TRBJ1-5; no clear D. V was pared by 0 bases and J by 7 bases, with 11 bases between. The CDR3 loop spans 14 amino acids. Germline CDR1 and CDR2: SGDLS and YYNGEE. The CDR3 DNA reads TGTGCCAGCAGCGTAGGTGGGCAACAGCAGCCCCAGCATTTT. This gives the protein CASSVGGQQQPQHF.

The chain uses TRBV7-2 and TRBJ2-5; a possible D gene is TRBD1 (6 bases). The CDR3 length is 13 residues. V was clipped by 2 bases and J by 4 bases, with 8 bases between them. The germline V gene encodes CDR1 SGHTA and CDR2 FQGNSA. The DNA for the CDR3 is TGTGCCAGCAGCTTAAGGGGGAGAGAGACCCAGTACTTC. As protein: CASSLRGRETQYF.

This clone was counted only a few times. CDR3 nucleotides: TGCAGCGCCCGGGACAGGGCAAGGGATACGCAGTATTTT. It translates to CSARDRARDTQYF. The chain recombines TRBV29-1 with TRBJ2-3; 9 nucleotides align to TRBD1. The CDR3 totals 13 residues. In germline, CDR1 is SQVTM, CDR2 ANQGSEA. The J segment lost 6 bases and the V segment lost 7 bases, leaving 8 bases of the junction unmatched.

The chain recombines TRBV29-1 with TRBJ2-7; TRBD2 might be the D (6 bases). The CDR3 loop spans 13 amino acids. Germline V CDR1 and CDR2: SQVTM, ANQGSEA. V was pared by 4 bases and J by 4 bases, with 14 bases between. CDR3 nucleotide sequence: TGCAGCGTTGGAGGCCCAGGGAGGTACGAGCAGTACTTC. Translating it yields CSVGGPGRYEQYF.